This T cell receptor beta chain was recovered during a study of metastatic and nonmetastatic thyroid tumors (dated by TCRdb to 2019 to 2021). As for the study more broadly: Repertoires were compared across peripheral blood and tumor or nodule tissue samples from malignant and benign thyroid patients. Results and caveats for the whole study, not just this receptor: TCR beta diversity was reported as significantly higher in malignant tumors than in benign nodules, in both blood and tumor samples.

No patient had received any treatment before thyroid surgery. The study retrospectively analysed patient clinical samples collected from about 2011 to 2018 using T-cell receptor beta sequencing. V loses 4 bases of germline sequence and J loses 1 base, and the interval between the two ends is 8 bases. Based on the germline V gene (reference sequence), the CDR1 and CDR2 sequences are GTSNPN and SVGIG. The CDR3 contains 13 residues, cysteine and phenylalanine counted. CDR3 DNA is the only sequence kept; it has 39 bases, read in frame from the first base. The method was PCR. The listed sequencing device is Illumina HiSeq 4000. High-throughput sequencing was used to profile the TCR beta-chain CDR3 region of every patient. The paper's data handling went like this. A classifier to discriminate distant-metastatic papillary thyroid cancer patients was built from CDR3 differences across clinicopathological groups. To measure repertoire diversity the researchers used the Shannon index, while the Morisita-Horn index served to gauge how similar the tumor and blood repertoires were. TCRdb took the public reads, trimmed them with fastp at Q25, ran MiXCR for clone calling and kept in-frame beta chains. Here the V and J calls rest on TCRdb's processing, not on the authors' analysis. A total of more than 9,500 clones appear in this sample, approximately 11% of them only once. Of the sample, 7.6% falls within the top ten clones.

The table lists this clone with many counts. No antigen is known for it. One base away there is no much larger clone; base qualities are not given. The specimen was tumor tissue. This receptor was identified in a female donor with papillary thyroid cancer or a benign thyroid nodule (not recorded which). Some clones in this sample may be carry-over from other donors' samples. The rearranged segments are TRBV30 and TRBJ1-3; TRBD1 could be the D gene, as 5 bases match. The DNA sequence reads TGTGCCTGGACTCAGGGTTCTGGAAACACCATATATTTT. Translated, this is CAWTQGSGNTIYF.